The 24 T cell receptor beta chains listed next were all sequenced from one sample in a study of cytomegalovirus exposure and HLA in healthy donors. The PCR used 60 Vbeta and 13 Jbeta primers. Clones were sequenced by immunoSEQ multiplex PCR, and TCRdb holds only the in-frame ones, with some missing. The sample consists of 120,000 to 150,000 clones, 60% to 85% of them appearing once. Sequenced material: PBMCs. These receptors originate from a man younger than 35 in good health and CMV-seronegative.

The J gene is TRBJ2-7, the V gene TRBV29-1; 13 positions match TRBD2. The trim removed 1 base at V and 2 bases at J, leaving 11 bases unmatched. Germline values: CDR1 SQVTM, CDR2 ANQGSEA. The CDR3 sequence is 18 residues long. CDR3 in amino acids: CSVEGRNRGTSGTYEQYF. The DNA of the CDR3 is TGCAGCGTTGAAGGGCGAAACCGAGGGACTAGCGGGACCTACGAGCAGTACTTC.

The gene calls are TRBV6-6 and TRBJ2-2; D is unclear. This CDR3 is 13 amino acids long. V lost 2 bases and J 1 base, leaving 2 bases between the germline ends. Looked up from germline, CDR1 is MNHNY and CDR2 is SVGAGI (reference sequence). CDR3 coding DNA: TGTGCCAGCAGTTACCAGAACACCGGGGAGCTGTTTTTT. Amino acid sequence: CASSYQNTGELFF.

Regarding this clone: Relative to the germline gene, one junction end is altered; a read error may explain this. The chain recombines TRBV2 with TRBJ2-5; 13 nucleotides match TRBD2. CDR1 is SNHLY, CDR2 FYNNEI, per germline. The CDR3 totals 12 residues. The CDR3 DNA is TGTGCCAGCAGCTGGACTAGCGGGGGCCACGACTTC. It yields the protein CASSWTSGGHDF.

The CDR3: CASSLSRGLSEQYF. The CDR3 nucleotides read TGTGCCAGCAGTTTGTCCAGGGGATTAAGCGAGCAGTACTTC. The chain carries TRBV27 and TRBJ2-7; tentative D call: TRBD1 (6 bases). V lost 3 bases and J 6 bases, leaving 15 bases between the germline ends. Germline CDR1 and CDR2: MNHEY and SMNVEV (reference sequence). The CDR3 consists of 14 residues.

The chain joins TRBV19 to TRBJ2-2; D gene uncertain. The germline gives CDR1 LNHDA, CDR2 SQIVND (reference sequence). This CDR3 has 12 amino acids. V lost 3 bases to trimming and J lost 7 bases, with 6 bases between them. In DNA, the CDR3 is TGTGCCAGTAGTATCTCCGGCGGGGAGCTGTTTTTT. This gives the protein CASSISGGELFF.

For this clone: A much larger clone differs by one base, so this may be a read error. The V and J genes are TRBV28 and TRBJ1-2, with unresolved D. Germline V lookup: CDR1 MDHEN, CDR2 SYDVKM. The CDR3 extends over 11 amino acids. The CDR3 DNA sequence: TGTGCCAGCAGAGAGATCTATGTCTACACCTTC. It codes for CASREIYVYTF.

The chain recombines TRBV19 with TRBJ1-5, with 7 bases matching TRBD1. V shed 7 bases and J 0 bases; nucleotides not matched to a gene: 9. Looked up from germline, CDR1 is LNHDA and CDR2 is SQIVND (reference sequence). The CDR3 extends over 16 amino acids. CDR3 DNA sequence: TGTGCCAGTACCTCGGGACAGCAGTATAGCAATCAGCCCCAGCATTTT. Translating it yields CASTSGQQYSNQPQHF. The full variable domain, its missing parts supplied by reference TRBV19 and TRBJ1-5, is DGGITQSPKYLFRKEGQNVTLSCEQNLNHDAMYWYRQDPGQGLRLIYYSQIVNDFQKGDIAEGYSVSREKKESFPLTVTSAQKNPTAFYLCASTSGQQYSNQPQHFGDGTRLSIL.

This clone was observed a handful of times. The chain has TRBV2 and TRBJ2-5; D possibly corresponds to TRBD1 (5 bases). This CDR3 region has 13 residues. Trimming took off 6 bases at V and 1 base at J, with 9 bases between the two ends. CDR1 and CDR2 from the germline V gene are SNHLY and FYNNEI. CDR3 bases: TGTGCCAGCAGCGACAGACTCCAAGAGACCCAGTACTTC. The encoded protein is CASSDRLQETQYF.

The rearrangement links TRBV7-9 to TRBJ1-1; D remains ambiguous. Germline assignment: CDR1 SEHNR and CDR2 FQNEAQ (reference sequence). The CDR3 loop spans 13 amino acids. The V end lost 2 bases, the J end lost 10 bases, and 14 bases lay between the germline ends. This chain's CDR3 is CASSLPGPGRAFF. DNA for the CDR3: TGTGCCAGCAGCTTACCGGGCCCCGGGAGAGCTTTCTTT. The variable domain in full, with the rest retrieved from reference TRBV7-9 and TRBJ1-1, is DTGVSQNPRHKITKRGQNVTFRCDPISEHNRLYWYRQTLGQGPEFLTYFQNEAQLEKSRLLSDRFSAERPKGSFSTLEIQRTEQGDSAMYLCASSLPGPGRAFFGQGTRLTVV.

This clone has a handful of counts. The chain is built from TRBV16 and TRBJ1-4, with 9 bases matching TRBD1. The CDR3 contains 15 residues. Trimming took 4 bases from V and 7 from J; bases not matched to a gene: 7. Germline V gene sequence: CDR1 KGHSY, CDR2 FQNENV. CDR3 DNA: TGTGCCAGCAGCCGACTACAGGGGGCAAGTGAAAAACTGTTTTTT. The encoded protein is CASSRLQGASEKLFF.

The V gene is TRBV11-2, the J gene TRBJ1-1; 7 bases line up with TRBD1. J was trimmed by 6 bases and V by 5 bases; bases with no gene match: 9. The CDR3 has 14 residues. Germline V lookup: CDR1 SGHAT, CDR2 FQNNGV. The CDR3: CASSPDVRGAEAFF. The CDR3 coding sequence is TGTGCCAGCAGCCCCGACGTCAGGGGGGCTGAAGCTTTCTTT.

This chain joins TRBV28 and TRBJ1-6, with a possible D match to TRBD1 (5 bases). The CDR3 spans 14 residues. Trimming took 2 bases from V and 6 from J, leaving 8 bases between them. CDR1 is MDHEN and CDR2 is SYDVKM in the germline V gene. The DNA of the CDR3 is TGTGCCAGCAGTTTAGGTAGGGGTAATTCACCCCTCCACTTT. Amino acids: CASSLGRGNSPLHF. Filled out from reference TRBV28 and TRBJ1-6, the complete variable domain reads DVKVTQSSRYLVKRTGEKVFLECVQDMDHENMFWYRQDPGLGLRLIYFSYDVKMKEKGDIPEGYSVSREKKERFSLILESASTNQTSMYLCASSLGRGNSPLHFGNGTRLTVT.

The rearrangement joins TRBV10-2 to TRBJ2-7; possible D gene TRBD1, 6 bases. CDR1 WSHSY and CDR2 SAAADI come from the germline V gene. This CDR3 spans 14 amino acids. The V and J ends lost 9 bases and 0 bases respectively, with 15 bases between them. CDR3 sequence reads: CASTGSESSYEQYF. The CDR3 nucleotides read TGCGCCAGTACAGGGTCAGAGAGCTCCTACGAGCAGTACTTC.

The V and J genes are TRBV19 and TRBJ2-5, with D tentatively TRBD2 (5 bases). Germline V gives CDR1 LNHDA, CDR2 SQIVND (reference sequence). V was pared by 1 base and J by 4 bases, with 13 bases between. The CDR3 has 15 amino acids. The CDR3 loop reads CASSIALPGGETQYF. Here the CDR3 DNA reads TGTGCCAGTAGTATAGCGCTGCCAGGAGGAGAGACCCAGTACTTC.

The CDR3 nucleotides read TGCAGCGTGGGACAGTCCCTCGGCGAGCAGTACTTC. It is translated as CSVGQSLGEQYF. This rearrangement joins TRBV29-1 to TRBJ2-5, with 7 bases fitting TRBD1. The closer fit of TRBJ2-7 to the DNA end suggests the J call may be wrong. The CDR3 loop spans 12 amino acids. CDR1 is SQVTM, CDR2 ANQGSEA, per germline.

The sample holds one count of this clone. J is TRBJ2-7 and V is TRBV2, with D unresolved. Looked up from germline, CDR1 is SNHLY and CDR2 is FYNNEI. This CDR3 is built from 13 residues. V lost 1 base and J 2 bases, leaving 6 bases between the germline ends. The CDR3 sequence: CASSEGSTYEQYF. CDR3 sequence (DNA): TGTGCCAGCAGTGAAGGGAGTACCTACGAGCAGTACTTC.

The chain links TRBV7-2 to TRBJ2-7, with D unresolved. The germline gives CDR1 SGHTA, CDR2 FQGNSA. This CDR3 comprises 12 residues. V lost 2 bases to trimming and J lost 5 bases, with 7 bases between them. This CDR3 reads CASSLFSHEQYF. CDR3 sequence (DNA): TGTGCCAGCAGCTTATTCTCTCACGAGCAGTACTTC.

The chain recombines TRBV6-4 with TRBJ1-1; TRBD1 aligns across 7 bases. Per germline, CDR1 MRHNA and CDR2 SNTAGT. With V trimmed by 3 bases and J by 1 base, 2 bases remained unmatched. The CDR3 is 14 amino acids. The CDR3 loop is CASSESGGNTEAFF. The DNA for the CDR3 is TGTGCCAGCAGTGAGTCAGGGGGGAACACTGAAGCTTTCTTT.

The genes are TRBV7-2 and TRBJ2-5; 10 positions match TRBD1. This CDR3 region has 14 residues. Per germline, CDR1 SGHTA and CDR2 FQGNSA. The J segment lost 4 bases and the V segment lost 4 bases, leaving 3 bases of the junction unmatched. In nucleotides, the CDR3 is TGTGCCAGCAGCTCTGGACAGGGGGGAGAGACCCAGTACTTC. This sequence encodes CASSSGQGGETQYF.

This chain connects TRBV5-4 to TRBJ2-7, with D maybe TRBD1 (5 bases). The CDR3 covers 13 residues. V lost 2 bases and J 5 bases, leaving 11 bases between the germline ends. CDR1 is SGHNT, CDR2 YYREEE, per germline (reference sequence). For the CDR3, the DNA is TGTGCCAGCAGCTTCGGCAGGGCCAACGAGCAGTACTTC. Its protein is CASSFGRANEQYF.

This clone appeared once. The gene calls are TRBV6-5 and TRBJ2-2, with D perhaps matching TRBD1 (5 bases). This CDR3 is built from 14 residues. Germline V CDR1 and CDR2: MNHEY, SVGAGI. With 5 bases removed from V and 5 bases from J, the gap between germline ends came to 12 bases. In DNA form, the CDR3 reads TGTGCCAGCAGTCCCCAGGGATTGACCGGGGAGCTGTTTTTT. Amino acids: CASSPQGLTGELFF.

This clone was detected only once. The genes are TRBV7-9 and TRBJ2-7; TRBD1 agrees at 8 bases. J lost 5 bases, V lost 5 bases, and 5 bases had no gene match. The CDR3 spans 13 residues. CDR1 and CDR2 (germline): SEHNR, FQNEAQ (reference sequence). For the CDR3, the DNA is TGTGCCAGCAGCCTCCTACAGGGGGACGAGCAGTACTTC. This sequence encodes CASSLLQGDEQYF.

The rearrangement uses TRBV2 and TRBJ2-7; 9 nucleotides match TRBD1. The trim removed 8 bases at V and 3 bases at J, leaving 8 bases unmatched. Germline CDR1 reads SNHLY; CDR2 reads FYNNEI. CDR3 length: 14 residues. The CDR3 DNA is TGTGCCAGCTTAAACGACAGGGGGGACTACGAGCAGTACTTC. Its translation is CASLNDRGDYEQYF.

This chain links TRBV19 with TRBJ2-3, with TRBD1 matching 9 bases. The V gene end was trimmed by 3 bases and the J gene end by 2 bases; junction bases not matched to a gene: 6. CDR1 is LNHDA, CDR2 SQIVND, per germline (reference sequence). The CDR3 runs 16 residues. CDR3 coding DNA: TGTGCCAGTAGTATCCGGGACAGGGCCTCCACAGATACGCAGTATTTT. It translates to CASSIRDRASTDTQYF.